This T cell receptor beta chain was observed in a study of T cells in Graves' hyperthyroidism and ophthalmopathy. This clonotype was detected a few times. The TCR beta CDR3 regions underwent amplification using RNA transcripts as the source. The HTBI primer set served for first-round RT-PCR of the TCR CDR3. TCRdb ran MiXCR on the multiplex PCR reads and lists one entry per CDR3 protein. This sample has roughly 600,000 distinct CDR3 sequences, with 13% to 15% found just once. Sequencing was done on a sample of blood. The TCR was taken from a woman aged 50 to 65 with Graves' ophthalmopathy.

The DNA for the CDR3 is TGTGCCAGCAGCCCGGCGGTCCAGAACCATAACACTGAAGCTTTCTTT. Translating it yields CASSPAVQNHNTEAFF. This chain joins TRBV5-5 and TRBJ1-1; D gene ambiguous. The CDR3 runs to 16 residues. Trimming left V 4 bases short and J 2 bases short, with 18 bases between. Per germline, CDR1 SGHKS and CDR2 YYEKEE (reference sequence).